This T cell receptor (beta chain) was identified in a study of human T cells and chemical hapten exposure. Study-wide results and caveats: Patch test score tracked positively with PT1 expanded TCR counts. After DPC sensitization, TCRs above 1 in 1000 frequency showed no change.

Turning to this clonotype: What it recognizes is unknown.

In germline, CDR1 is SGHRS, CDR2 YFSETQ. With 0 bases removed from V and 2 bases from J, the gap between germline ends came to 6 bases. The CDR3 sequence is 14 residues long. Specified time point: pre-sensitization, week 0. Treatment meaning: therapeutic diphenylcyclopropenone sensitization with weekly scalp DPC. TCRdb reprocessed the RACE reads with MiXCR, giving one entry per CDR3 protein. Here the sample spans about 53,000 distinct CDR3 sequences, 9.9% being singletons. The TCR comes from a man in his forties or fifties with alopecia areata. Some clones in this sample may be carry-over from other donors' samples. The chain couples TRBV5-1 to TRBJ1-3; D is unresolved. Source: whole blood, taken in connection with sensitization to the hapten diphenylcyclopropenone (DPC). CDR3 nucleotide sequence: TGCGCCAGCAGCTTGGGTGTGGCTGGAAACACCATATATTTT. This gives the protein CASSLGVAGNTIYF.